In its sample, the clone carrying this T cell receptor (beta chain) was seen a few times. Its antigen remains unidentified. This sample is part of a study of shared clonotypes between healthy human individuals. Findings and caveats of the study: Among donors, clonotype sharing was expected to be affected by sequencing depth.

Genomic DNA belonging to each subset was distributed in equal measure over several immunoSEQ plates. The repertoire was sequenced with immunoSEQ multiplex PCR; TCRdb's copy has only in-frame clones and lacks some. The table shows approximately 510,000 clones, with less than 85% occurring only once. This CDR3 has 14 residues. Germline V gives CDR1 MNHNS, CDR2 SASEGT. V dropped 4 bases and J dropped 6 bases, with 15 bases sitting between them. This sequence originates from a woman between 40 and 55 years old in good health. Some clones in this sample may be carry-over from other donors' samples. The V and J genes are TRBV6-1 and TRBJ1-1; D is uncertain. The sample taken for sequencing was PBMCs. As DNA, the CDR3 is TGTGCCAGCAGTGGGCGACAAAAGCGGGCTGAAGCTTTCTTT. Its translation is CASSGRQKRAEAFF.